This T cell receptor beta chain emerged from a study of CD8 T cells in ankylosing spondylitis. Overall study results and limits: Among TCR beta sequences, a motif of eight highly homologous variants appeared characteristic of ankylosing spondylitis blood. Reports say disease-linked clones showed up significantly more in matched ankylosing spondylitis synovial fluid. The disease-linked clones had a CD8+ phenotype and low blood frequencies.

Quantitative 5'-RACE with molecular barcodes produced the TCR beta libraries. TCRdb fed the 5' RACE reads into MiXCR, producing one record per CDR3 protein. The sample shows fewer than 650,000 distinct CDR3 sequences, 10% to 15% of them seen only once. This CDR3 comprises 17 residues. CDR1 and CDR2 (germline): MGHRA, YSYEKL. Germline trimming cut 3 bases from V and 6 bases from J; bases unmatched to any gene: 15. This clonotype was seen a few times. Antigen unknown. The sequence came from a male donor with ankylosing spondylitis. The specimen was blood, either unsorted or a sorted T cell fraction (not recorded which). The rearrangement joins TRBV4-1 to TRBJ2-3; the match to TRBD2 covers 7 bases. As DNA, the CDR3 is TGCGCCAGCAGCCAGACGGAACTAGCGAGCGGGGCGGATACGCAGTATTTT. This gives the protein CASSQTELASGADTQYF.